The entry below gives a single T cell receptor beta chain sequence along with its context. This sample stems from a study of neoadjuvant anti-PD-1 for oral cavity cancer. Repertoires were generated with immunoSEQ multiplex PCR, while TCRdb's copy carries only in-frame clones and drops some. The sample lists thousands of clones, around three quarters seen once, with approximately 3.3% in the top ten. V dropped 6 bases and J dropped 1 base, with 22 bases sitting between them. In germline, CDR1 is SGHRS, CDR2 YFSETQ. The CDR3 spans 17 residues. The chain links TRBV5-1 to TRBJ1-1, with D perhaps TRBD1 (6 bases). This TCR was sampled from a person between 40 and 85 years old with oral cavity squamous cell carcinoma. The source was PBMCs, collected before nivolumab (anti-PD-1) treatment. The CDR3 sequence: CASMGFRRGGPNTEAFF. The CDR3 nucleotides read TGCGCCAGCATGGGTTTCAGGCGAGGGGGACCGAACACTGAAGCTTTCTTT.